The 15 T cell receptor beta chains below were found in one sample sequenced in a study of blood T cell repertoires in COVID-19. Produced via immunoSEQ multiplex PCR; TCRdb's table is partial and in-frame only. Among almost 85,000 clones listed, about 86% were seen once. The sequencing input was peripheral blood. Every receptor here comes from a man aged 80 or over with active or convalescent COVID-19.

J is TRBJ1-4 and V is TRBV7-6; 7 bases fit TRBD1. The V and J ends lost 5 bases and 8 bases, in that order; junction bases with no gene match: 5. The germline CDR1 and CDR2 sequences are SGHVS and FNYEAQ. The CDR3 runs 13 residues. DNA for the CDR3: TGTGCCAGCAGCCTCCGGGACAGAGAAAAACTGTTTTTT. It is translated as CASSLRDREKLFF.

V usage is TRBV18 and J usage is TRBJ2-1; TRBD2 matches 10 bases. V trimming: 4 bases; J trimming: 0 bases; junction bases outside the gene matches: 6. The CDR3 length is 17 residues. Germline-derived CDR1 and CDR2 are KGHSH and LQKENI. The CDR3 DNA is TGTGCCAGCTCACTCAGTCTAGCGGGAGACTCCTACAATGAGCAGTTCTTC. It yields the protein CASSLSLAGDSYNEQFF.

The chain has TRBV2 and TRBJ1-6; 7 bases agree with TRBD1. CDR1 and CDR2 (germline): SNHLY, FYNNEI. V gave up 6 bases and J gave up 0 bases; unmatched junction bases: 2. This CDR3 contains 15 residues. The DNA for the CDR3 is TGTGCCAGCAGAGGGGACAGCTCCTATAATTCACCCCTCCACTTT. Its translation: CASRGDSSYNSPLHF.

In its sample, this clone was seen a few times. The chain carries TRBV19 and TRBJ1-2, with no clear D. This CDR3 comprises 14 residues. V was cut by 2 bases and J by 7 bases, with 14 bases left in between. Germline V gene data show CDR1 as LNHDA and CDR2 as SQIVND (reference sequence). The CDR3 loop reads CASSITTSSGGYTF. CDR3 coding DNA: TGTGCCAGTAGTATAACCACCTCCAGTGGTGGCTACACCTTC. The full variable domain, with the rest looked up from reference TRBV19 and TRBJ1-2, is DGGITQSPKYLFRKEGQNVTLSCEQNLNHDAMYWYRQDPGQGLRLIYYSQIVNDFQKGDIAEGYSVSREKKESFPLTVTSAQKNPTAFYLCASSITTSSGGYTFGSGTRLTVV.

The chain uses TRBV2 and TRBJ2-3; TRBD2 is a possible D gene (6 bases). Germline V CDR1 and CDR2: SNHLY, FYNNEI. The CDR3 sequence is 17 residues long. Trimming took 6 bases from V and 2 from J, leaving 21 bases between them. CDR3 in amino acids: CASRPGPIAASTDTQYF. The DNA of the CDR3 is TGTGCCAGCAGGCCCGGCCCTATAGCGGCGTCCACAGATACGCAGTATTTT.

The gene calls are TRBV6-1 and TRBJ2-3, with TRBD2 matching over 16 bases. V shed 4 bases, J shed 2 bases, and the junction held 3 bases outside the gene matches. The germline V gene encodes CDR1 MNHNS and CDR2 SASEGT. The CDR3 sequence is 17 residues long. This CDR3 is CASSVGLAGGLTDTQYF. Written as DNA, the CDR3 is TGTGCCAGCAGTGTGGGACTAGCGGGGGGGCTCACAGATACGCAGTATTTT.

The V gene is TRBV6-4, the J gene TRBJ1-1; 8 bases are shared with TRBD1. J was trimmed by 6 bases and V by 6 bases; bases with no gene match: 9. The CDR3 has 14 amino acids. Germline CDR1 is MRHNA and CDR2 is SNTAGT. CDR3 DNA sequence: TGTGCCAGCAGCCAATTTACAGGGGGGGCTGAAGCTTTCTTT. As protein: CASSQFTGGAEAFF.

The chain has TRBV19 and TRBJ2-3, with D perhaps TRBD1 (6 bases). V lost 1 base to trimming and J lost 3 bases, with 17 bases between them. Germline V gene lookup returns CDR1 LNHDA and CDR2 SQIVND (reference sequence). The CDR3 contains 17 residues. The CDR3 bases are TGTGCCAGTAGTATAGGGCCCACAGGGCGGTGGACAGATACGCAGTATTTT. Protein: CASSIGPTGRWTDTQYF.

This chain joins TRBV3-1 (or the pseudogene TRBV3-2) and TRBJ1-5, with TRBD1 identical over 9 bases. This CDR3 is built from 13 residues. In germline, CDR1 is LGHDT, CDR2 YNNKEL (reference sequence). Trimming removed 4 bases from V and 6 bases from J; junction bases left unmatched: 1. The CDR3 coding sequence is TGTGCCAGCAGCCCACAGGGGGCTCAGCCCCAGCATTTT. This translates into CASSPQGAQPQHF.

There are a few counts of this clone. The CDR3 DNA follows: TGTGCCAGCAGCTTAGGACTGTTTGACGGGACCCAGTACTTC. The encoded protein is CASSLGLFDGTQYF. The rearrangement links TRBV5-5 to TRBJ2-5, with D tentatively TRBD2 (5 bases). The length of the CDR3 is 14 residues. Germline CDR1 reads SGHKS; CDR2 reads YYEKEE (reference sequence). V dropped 2 bases and J dropped 7 bases, with 15 bases sitting between them.

The chain's CDR3 is CASTGEGKGGQPQHF. The DNA for the CDR3 is TGTGCCAGTACGGGGGAAGGGAAGGGAGGACAGCCCCAGCATTTT. The rearrangement joins TRBV19 to TRBJ1-5; a weak D match, TRBD1 (5 bases). Deletions cut 7 bases from V and 7 bases from J, with 20 bases between. The CDR3 has 15 amino acids. Germline CDR1 LNHDA, CDR2 SQIVND (reference sequence).

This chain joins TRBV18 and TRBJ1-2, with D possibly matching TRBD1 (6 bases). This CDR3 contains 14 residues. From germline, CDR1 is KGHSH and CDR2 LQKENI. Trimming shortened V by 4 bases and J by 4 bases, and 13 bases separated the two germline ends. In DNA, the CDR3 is TGTGCCAGCTCACGAGAAAGGACAGCCTATGGCTACACCTTC. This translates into CASSRERTAYGYTF.

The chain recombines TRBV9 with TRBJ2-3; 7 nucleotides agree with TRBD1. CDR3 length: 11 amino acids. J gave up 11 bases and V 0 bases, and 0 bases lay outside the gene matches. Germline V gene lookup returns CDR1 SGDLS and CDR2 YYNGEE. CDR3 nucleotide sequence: TGTGCCAGCAGCGTAGGGGACAGGCAGTATTTT. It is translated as CASSVGDRQYF.

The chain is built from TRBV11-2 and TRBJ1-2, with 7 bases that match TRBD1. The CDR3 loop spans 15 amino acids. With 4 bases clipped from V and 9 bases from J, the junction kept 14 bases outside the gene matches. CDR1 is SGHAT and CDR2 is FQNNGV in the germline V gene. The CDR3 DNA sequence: TGTGCCAGCAGCTCGCCGCGGGGACAGCCTTGGCGCTACACCTTC. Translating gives CASSSPRGQPWRYTF. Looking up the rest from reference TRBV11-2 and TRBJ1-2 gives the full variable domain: EAGVAQSPRYKIIEKRQSVAFWCNPISGHATLYWYQQILGQGPKLLIQFQNNGVVDDSQLPKDRFSAERLKGVDSTLKIQPAKLEDSAVYLCASSSPRGQPWRYTFGSGTRLTVV.

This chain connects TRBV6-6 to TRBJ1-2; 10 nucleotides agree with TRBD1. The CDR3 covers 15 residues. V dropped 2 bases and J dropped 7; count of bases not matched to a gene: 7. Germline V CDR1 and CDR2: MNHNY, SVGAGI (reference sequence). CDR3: CASSYEGQGFGGYTF. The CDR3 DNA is TGTGCCAGCAGTTACGAGGGACAGGGGTTCGGTGGCTACACCTTC.